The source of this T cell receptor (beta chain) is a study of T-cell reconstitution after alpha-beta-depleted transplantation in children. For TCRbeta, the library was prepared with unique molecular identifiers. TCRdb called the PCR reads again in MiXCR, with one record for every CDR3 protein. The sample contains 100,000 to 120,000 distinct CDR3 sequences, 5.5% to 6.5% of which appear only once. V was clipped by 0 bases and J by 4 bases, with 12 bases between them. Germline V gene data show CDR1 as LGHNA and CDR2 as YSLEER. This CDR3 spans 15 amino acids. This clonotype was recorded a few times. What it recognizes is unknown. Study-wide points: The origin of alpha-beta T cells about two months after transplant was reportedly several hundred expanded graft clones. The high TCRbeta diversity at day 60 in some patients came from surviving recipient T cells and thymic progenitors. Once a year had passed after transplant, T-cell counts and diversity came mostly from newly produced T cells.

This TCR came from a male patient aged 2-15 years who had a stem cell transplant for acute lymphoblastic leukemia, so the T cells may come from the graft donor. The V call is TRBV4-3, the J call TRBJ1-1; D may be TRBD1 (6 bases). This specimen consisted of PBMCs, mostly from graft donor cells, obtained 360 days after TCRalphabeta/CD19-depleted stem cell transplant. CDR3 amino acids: CASSQEWTVSTEAFF. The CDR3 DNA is TGCGCCAGCAGCCAAGAGTGGACAGTCTCCACTGAAGCTTTCTTT.